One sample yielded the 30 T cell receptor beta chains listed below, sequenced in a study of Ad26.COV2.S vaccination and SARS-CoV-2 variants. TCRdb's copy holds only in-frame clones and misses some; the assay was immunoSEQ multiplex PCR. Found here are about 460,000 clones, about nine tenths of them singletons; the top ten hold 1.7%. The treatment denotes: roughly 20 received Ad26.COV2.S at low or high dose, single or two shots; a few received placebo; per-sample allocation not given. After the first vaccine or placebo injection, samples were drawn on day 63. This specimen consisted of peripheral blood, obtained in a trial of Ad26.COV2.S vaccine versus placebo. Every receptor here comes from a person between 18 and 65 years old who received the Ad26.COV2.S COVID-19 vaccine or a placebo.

The CDR3 DNA follows: TGTGCCTCGACCCCCCGGGGGCCCAACACCGGGGAGCTGTTTTTT. Its protein product is CASTPRGPNTGELFF. The rearrangement links TRBV19 to TRBJ2-2; D is tentatively TRBD1 or TRBD2 (6 bases each). V lost 11 bases to trimming and J lost 2 bases, with 18 bases between them. Germline V lookup: CDR1 LNHDA, CDR2 SQIVND (reference sequence). The CDR3 totals 15 residues.

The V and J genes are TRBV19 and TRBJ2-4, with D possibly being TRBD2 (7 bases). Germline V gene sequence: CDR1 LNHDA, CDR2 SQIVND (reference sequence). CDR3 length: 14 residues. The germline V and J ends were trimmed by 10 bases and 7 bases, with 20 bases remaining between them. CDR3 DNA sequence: TGTGCCACGTGGGGGGGGGCCGAGGGCAACATTCAGTACTTC. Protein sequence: CATWGGAEGNIQYF.

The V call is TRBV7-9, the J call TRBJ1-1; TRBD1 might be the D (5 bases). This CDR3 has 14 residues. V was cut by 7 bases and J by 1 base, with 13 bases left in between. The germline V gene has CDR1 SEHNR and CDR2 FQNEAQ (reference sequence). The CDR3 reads CASTKQVSNTEAFF. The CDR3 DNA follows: TGTGCCAGCACCAAACAGGTTTCGAACACTGAAGCTTTCTTT.

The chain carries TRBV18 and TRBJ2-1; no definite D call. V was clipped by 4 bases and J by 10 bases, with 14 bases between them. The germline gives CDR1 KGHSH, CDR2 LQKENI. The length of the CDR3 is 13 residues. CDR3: CASSLPASAEQFF. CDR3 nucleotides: TGTGCCAGCTCACTCCCAGCCTCGGCGGAGCAGTTCTTC.

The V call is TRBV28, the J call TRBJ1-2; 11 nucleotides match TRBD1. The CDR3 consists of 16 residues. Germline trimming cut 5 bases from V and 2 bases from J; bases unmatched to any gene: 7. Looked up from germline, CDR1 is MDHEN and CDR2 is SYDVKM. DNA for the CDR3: TGTGCCAGCAGTAACCCGCGGACAGGGGGCAACTATGGCTACACCTTC. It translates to CASSNPRTGGNYGYTF.

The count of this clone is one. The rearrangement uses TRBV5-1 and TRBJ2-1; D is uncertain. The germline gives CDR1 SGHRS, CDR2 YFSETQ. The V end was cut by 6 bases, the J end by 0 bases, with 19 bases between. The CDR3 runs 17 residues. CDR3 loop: CASTMGRTESSYNEQFF. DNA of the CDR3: TGCGCCAGCACCATGGGTAGAACAGAGAGCTCCTACAATGAGCAGTTCTTC.

CDR3 sequence: CASSGPYNSPLHF. In DNA form, the CDR3 reads TGTGCCAGCAGCGGACCCTATAATTCACCCCTCCACTTT. This chain joins TRBV3-1 (or the pseudogene TRBV3-2) and TRBJ1-6; no clear D. From germline, CDR1 is LGHDT and CDR2 YNNKEL (reference sequence). Trimming left V 5 bases short and J 2 bases short, with 4 bases between. The CDR3 loop spans 13 amino acids.

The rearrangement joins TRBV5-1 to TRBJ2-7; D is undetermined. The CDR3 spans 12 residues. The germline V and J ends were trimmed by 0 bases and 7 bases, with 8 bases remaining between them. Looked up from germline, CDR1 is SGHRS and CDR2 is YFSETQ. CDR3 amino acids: CASSLDRGEQYF. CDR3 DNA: TGCGCCAGCAGCTTGGACAGAGGAGAGCAGTACTTC.

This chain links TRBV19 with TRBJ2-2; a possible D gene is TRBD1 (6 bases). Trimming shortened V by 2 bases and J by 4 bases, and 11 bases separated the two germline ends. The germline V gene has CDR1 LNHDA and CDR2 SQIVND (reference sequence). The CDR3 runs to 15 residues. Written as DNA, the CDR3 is TGTGCCAGTAGTATAACAGGGTCGGGCACCGGGGAGCTGTTTTTT. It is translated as CASSITGSGTGELFF.

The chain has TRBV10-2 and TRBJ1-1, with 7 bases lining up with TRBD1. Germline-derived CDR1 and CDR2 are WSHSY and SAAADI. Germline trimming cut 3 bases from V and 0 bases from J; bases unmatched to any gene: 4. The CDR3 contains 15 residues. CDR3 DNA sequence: TGCGCCAGCAGTGACAGGGGGGCCTTGAACACTGAAGCTTTCTTT. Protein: CASSDRGALNTEAFF.

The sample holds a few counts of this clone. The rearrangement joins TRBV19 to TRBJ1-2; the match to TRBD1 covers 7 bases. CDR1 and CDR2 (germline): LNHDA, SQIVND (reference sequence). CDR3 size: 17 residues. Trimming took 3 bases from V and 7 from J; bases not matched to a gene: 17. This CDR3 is CASSIRGTARDISGYTF. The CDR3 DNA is TGTGCCAGTAGTATCCGGGGGACAGCTCGGGATATAAGTGGCTACACCTTC.

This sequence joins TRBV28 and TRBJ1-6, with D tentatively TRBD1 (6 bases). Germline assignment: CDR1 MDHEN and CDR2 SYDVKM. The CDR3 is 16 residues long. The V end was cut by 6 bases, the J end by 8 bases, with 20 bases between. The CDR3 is CASSTRGGSRDSPLHF. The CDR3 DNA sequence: TGTGCCAGCAGCACGAGAGGGGGGTCTAGAGATTCACCCCTCCACTTT.

CDR3 sequence: CASSFQSEAFF. Written as DNA, the CDR3 is TGTGCCAGCAGCTTCCAAAGTGAAGCTTTCTTT. The chain is built from TRBV13 and TRBJ1-1; no firm D call. The CDR3 spans 11 residues. Looked up from germline, CDR1 is PRHDT and CDR2 is FYEKMQ (reference sequence). Trimming took off 3 bases at V and 7 bases at J, with 6 bases between the two ends.

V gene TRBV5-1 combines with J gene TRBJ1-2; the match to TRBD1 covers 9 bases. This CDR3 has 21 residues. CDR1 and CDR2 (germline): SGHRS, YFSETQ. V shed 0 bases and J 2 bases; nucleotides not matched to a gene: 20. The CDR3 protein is CASSLAGTGFLFATRNYGYTF. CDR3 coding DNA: TGCGCCAGCAGCTTGGCCGGGACAGGGTTTCTTTTCGCTACCCGAAACTATGGCTACACCTTC.

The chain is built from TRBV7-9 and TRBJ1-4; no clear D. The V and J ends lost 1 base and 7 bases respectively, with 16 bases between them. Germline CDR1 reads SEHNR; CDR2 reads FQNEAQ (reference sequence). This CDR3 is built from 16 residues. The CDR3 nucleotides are TGTGCCAGCAGCTTAGGATCCGGAGGTACTTTTGAAAAACTGTTTTTT. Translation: CASSLGSGGTFEKLFF.

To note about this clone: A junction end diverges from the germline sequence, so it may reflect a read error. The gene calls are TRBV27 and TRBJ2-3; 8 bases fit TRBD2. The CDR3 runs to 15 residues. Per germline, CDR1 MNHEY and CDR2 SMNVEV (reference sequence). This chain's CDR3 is CASSLWAGGTDTQYF. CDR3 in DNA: TGTGCCAGCAGTTTATGGGCGGGGGGCACGGATACGCAGTATTTT.

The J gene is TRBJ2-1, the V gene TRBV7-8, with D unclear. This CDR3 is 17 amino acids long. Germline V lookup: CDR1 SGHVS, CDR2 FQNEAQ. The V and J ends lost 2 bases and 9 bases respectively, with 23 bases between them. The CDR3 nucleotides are TGTGCCAGCAGCTTATTAGTCATGAGATTTGGGAACGGTGAGCAGTTCTTC. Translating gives CASSLLVMRFGNGEQFF. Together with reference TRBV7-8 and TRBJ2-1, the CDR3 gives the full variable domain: GAGVSQSPRYKVAKRGQDVALRCDPISGHVSLFWYQQALGQGPEFLTYFQNEAQLDKSGLPSDRFFAERPEGSVSTLKIQRTQQEDSAVYLCASSLLVMRFGNGEQFFGPGTRLTVL.

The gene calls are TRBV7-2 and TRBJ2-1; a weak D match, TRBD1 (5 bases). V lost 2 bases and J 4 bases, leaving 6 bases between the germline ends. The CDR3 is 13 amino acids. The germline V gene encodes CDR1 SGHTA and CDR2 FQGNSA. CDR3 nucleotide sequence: TGTGCCAGCAGCTTACAGGGTTACAATGAGCAGTTCTTC. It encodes CASSLQGYNEQFF.

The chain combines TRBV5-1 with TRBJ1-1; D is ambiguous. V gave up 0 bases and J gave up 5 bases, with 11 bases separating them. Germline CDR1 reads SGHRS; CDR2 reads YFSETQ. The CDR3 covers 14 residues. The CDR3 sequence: CASSLEGKGTEAFF. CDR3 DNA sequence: TGCGCCAGCAGCTTGGAGGGAAAGGGAACTGAAGCTTTCTTT. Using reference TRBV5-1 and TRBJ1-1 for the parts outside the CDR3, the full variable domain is KAGVTQTPRYLIKTRGQQVTLSCSPISGHRSVSWYQQTPGQGLQFLFEYFSETQRNKGNFPGRFSGRQFSNSRSEMNVSTLELGDSALYLCASSLEGKGTEAFFGQGTRLTVV.

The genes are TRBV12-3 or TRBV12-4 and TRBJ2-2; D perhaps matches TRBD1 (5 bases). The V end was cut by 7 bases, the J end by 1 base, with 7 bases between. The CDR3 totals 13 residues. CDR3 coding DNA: TGTGCCAGCACCGACAGGAACACCGGGGAGCTGTTTTTT. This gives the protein CASTDRNTGELFF.

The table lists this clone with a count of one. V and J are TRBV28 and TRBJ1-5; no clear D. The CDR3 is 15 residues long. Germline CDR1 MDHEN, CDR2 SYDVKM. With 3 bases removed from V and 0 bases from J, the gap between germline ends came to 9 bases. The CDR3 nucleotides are TGTGCCAGCAGTTTTGTCCCGAATAGCAATCAGCCCCAGCATTTT. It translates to CASSFVPNSNQPQHF.

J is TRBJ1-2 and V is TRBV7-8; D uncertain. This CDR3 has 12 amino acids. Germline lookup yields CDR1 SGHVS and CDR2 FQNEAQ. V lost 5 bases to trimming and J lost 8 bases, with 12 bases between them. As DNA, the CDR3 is TGTGCCAGCAGCCAGGCATTATCGGGCTACACCTTC. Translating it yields CASSQALSGYTF. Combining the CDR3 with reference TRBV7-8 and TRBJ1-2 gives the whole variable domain GAGVSQSPRYKVAKRGQDVALRCDPISGHVSLFWYQQALGQGPEFLTYFQNEAQLDKSGLPSDRFFAERPEGSVSTLKIQRTQQEDSAVYLCASSQALSGYTFGSGTRLTVV.

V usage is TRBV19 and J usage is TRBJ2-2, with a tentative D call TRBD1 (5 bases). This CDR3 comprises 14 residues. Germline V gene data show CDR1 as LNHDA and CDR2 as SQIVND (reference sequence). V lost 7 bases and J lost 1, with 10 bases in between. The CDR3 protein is CASKQGGNTGELFF. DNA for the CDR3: TGTGCCAGTAAGCAGGGTGGGAACACCGGGGAGCTGTTTTTT.

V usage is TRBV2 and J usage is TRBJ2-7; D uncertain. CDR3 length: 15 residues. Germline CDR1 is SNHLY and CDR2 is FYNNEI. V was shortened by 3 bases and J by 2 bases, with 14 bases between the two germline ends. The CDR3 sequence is CASSDSPGVTYEQYF. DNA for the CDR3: TGTGCCAGCAGTGATAGCCCAGGCGTAACCTACGAGCAGTACTTC.

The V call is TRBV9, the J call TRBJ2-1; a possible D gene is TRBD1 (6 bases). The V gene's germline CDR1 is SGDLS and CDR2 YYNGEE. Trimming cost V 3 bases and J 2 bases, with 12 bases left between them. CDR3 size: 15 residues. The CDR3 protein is CASSATGTTYNEQFF. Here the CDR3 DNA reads TGTGCCAGCAGCGCAACCGGGACAACCTACAATGAGCAGTTCTTC.

The CDR3 is CASSSKGDYGYTF. In DNA, the CDR3 is TGTGCCAGCAGCTCAAAGGGGGATTATGGCTACACCTTC. This sequence joins TRBV9 and TRBJ1-2, with D maybe TRBD1 (6 bases). Germline loops: CDR1 SGDLS, CDR2 YYNGEE. CDR3 size: 13 residues. The V end was cut by 4 bases, the J end by 5 bases, with 12 bases between.

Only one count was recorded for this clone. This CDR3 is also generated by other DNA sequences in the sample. CDR3 region: CASSSGNTIYF. The DNA of the CDR3 is TGTGCCAGCAGCTCTGGAAACACCATATATTTT. The chain couples TRBV7-9 to TRBJ1-3; D gene ambiguous. Trimming took off 4 bases at V and 2 bases at J, with 0 bases between the two ends. CDR1 is SEHNR, CDR2 FQNEAQ, per germline (reference sequence). The CDR3 sequence is 11 residues long.

For the CDR3, the DNA is TGTGCCAGCATGAGACCCGGGAACACTGAAGCTTTCTTT. This codes for CASMRPGNTEAFF. J is TRBJ1-1 and V is TRBV3-1 (or the pseudogene TRBV3-2); no reliable D call. CDR1 and CDR2 from the germline V gene are LGHDT and YNNKEL (reference sequence). V shed 7 bases and J shed 1 base, with 10 bases lying between them. This CDR3 has 13 amino acids.

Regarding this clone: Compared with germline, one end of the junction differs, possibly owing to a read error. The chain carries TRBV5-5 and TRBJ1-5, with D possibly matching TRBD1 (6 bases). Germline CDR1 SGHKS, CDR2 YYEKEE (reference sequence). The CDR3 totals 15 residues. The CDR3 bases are TGTGCCAGCACCTTGGGGTGGGGGGGCCAATGGCCCCAGCATTTT. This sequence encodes CASTLGWGGQWPQHF.

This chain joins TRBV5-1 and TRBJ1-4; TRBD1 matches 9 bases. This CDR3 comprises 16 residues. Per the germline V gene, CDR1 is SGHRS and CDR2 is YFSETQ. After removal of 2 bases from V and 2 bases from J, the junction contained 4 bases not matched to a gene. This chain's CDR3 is CASSFGQGITNEKLFF. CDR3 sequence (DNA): TGCGCCAGCAGCTTCGGACAGGGGATCACTAATGAAAAACTGTTTTTT.